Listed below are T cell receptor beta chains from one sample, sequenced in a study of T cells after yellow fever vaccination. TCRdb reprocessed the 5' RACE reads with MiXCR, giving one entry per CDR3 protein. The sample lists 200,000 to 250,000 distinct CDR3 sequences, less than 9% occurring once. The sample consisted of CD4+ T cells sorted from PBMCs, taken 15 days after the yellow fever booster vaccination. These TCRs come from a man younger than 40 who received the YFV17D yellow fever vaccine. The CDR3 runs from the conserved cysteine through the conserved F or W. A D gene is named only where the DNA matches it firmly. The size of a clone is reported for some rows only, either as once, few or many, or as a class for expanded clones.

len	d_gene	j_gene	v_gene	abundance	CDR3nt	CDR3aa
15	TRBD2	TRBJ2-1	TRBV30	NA	TGTGCCTGGAGTGTGTGGGAGGGAGGGAGCAATGAGCAGTTCTTC	CAWSVWEGGSNEQFF
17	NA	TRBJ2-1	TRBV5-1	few	TGCGCCAGCAGCCTCGCGGCGGCGGGGAGCTCCTACAATGAGCAGTTCTTC	CASSLAAAGSSYNEQFF
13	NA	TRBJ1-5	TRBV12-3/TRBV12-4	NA	TGTGCCAGCGAGGGGGGTGGCAATCAGCCCCAGCATTTT	CASEGGGNQPQHF
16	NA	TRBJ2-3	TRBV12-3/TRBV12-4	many	TGTGCCAGCAGGGGGGTTGCTGGGGCTTGGGCAGATACGCAGTATTTT	CASRGVAGAWADTQYF
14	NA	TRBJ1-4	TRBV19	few	TGTGCCAGTAGTATCATGAGGAGCAGTGAAAAACTGTTTTTT	CASSIMRSSEKLFF
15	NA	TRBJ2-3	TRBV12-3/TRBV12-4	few	TGTGCCAGCAGTCCCGCTGGGGGGCTTGCAGATACGCAGTATTTT	CASSPAGGLADTQYF
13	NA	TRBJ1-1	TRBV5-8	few	TGTGCCAGCAGCTTGGACACGCCGCCGGAAGCTTTCTTT	CASSLDTPPEAFF
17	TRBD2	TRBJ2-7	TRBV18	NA	TGTGCCAGCTCATCCGCCGGGATTAGCGGGACGCACTACGAGCAGTACTTC	CASSSAGISGTHYEQYF
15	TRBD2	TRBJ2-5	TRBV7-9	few	TGTGCCAGCAGCCCCGGGGGGGGAGCTTCAGAGACCCAGTACTTC	CASSPGGGASETQYF
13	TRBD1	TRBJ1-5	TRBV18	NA	TGTGCCAGCCACGGGACAGCCCAATCGGCCCAGCATTTT	CASHGTAQSAQHF
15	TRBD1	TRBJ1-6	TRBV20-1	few	TGCAGTTCACCTTTAGGGACAGCCAATAATTCACCCCTCCACTTT	CSSPLGTANNSPLHF
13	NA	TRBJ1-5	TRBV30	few	TGTGCCTGGAGTGTGGGCGTTACTCAGCCCCAGCATTTT	CAWSVGVTQPQHF
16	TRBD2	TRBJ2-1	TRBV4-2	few	TGTGCCAGCAGCCAAGAATTAGCGGGAAGCTACAATGAGCAGTTCTTC	CASSQELAGSYNEQFF
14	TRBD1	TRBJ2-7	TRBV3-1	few	TGTGCCAGCAGGAGGACAGGGGCGTCCTACGAGCAGTACTTC	CASRRTGASYEQYF
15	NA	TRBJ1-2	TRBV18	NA	TGTGCCAGCTCACCACCGGAGTCAGGGATTTATGGCTACACCTTC	CASSPPESGIYGYTF
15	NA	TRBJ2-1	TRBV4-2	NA	TGTGCCAGCAGCCAAGATCTTGGGGGCGAGTTCCTTTTGTTCTTC	CASSQDLGGEFLLFF
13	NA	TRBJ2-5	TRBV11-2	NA	TGTGCCAGCAGCTCCGCTGTGAGAGAGACCCAGTACTTC	CASSSAVRETQYF
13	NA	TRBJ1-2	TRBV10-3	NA	TGTGCCATCGGGACACTCCCTAACTATGGCTACACCTTC	CAIGTLPNYGYTF
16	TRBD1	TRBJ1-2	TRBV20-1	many	TGCAGTGCTAGATCCAAAGGAGGACAGGGGCTTACTGGCTACACCTTC	CSARSKGGQGLTGYTF
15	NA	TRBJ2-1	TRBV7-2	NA	TGTGCCAGCAGCACAAGTATCGGGGAGATGAATGAGCAGCTCTTC	CASSTSIGEMNEQLF
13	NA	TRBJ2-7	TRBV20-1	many	TGCAGTGCTTCGGGGCTAGCAGAAAGTGTGCAGTACTTC	CSASGLAESVQYF
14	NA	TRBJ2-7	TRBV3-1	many	TGTGCCAGCAGCCAAGAGCAAAGCTCCTACGAGCAGTACTTC	CASSQEQSSYEQYF
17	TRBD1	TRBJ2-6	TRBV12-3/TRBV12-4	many	TGTGCCAGCGGGACCGGGACAGGGGGCTCTGGGGCCAACGTCCTGACTTTC	CASGTGTGGSGANVLTF
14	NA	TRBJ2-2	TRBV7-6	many	TGTGCCAGCAGCCAGAGGCGCAACACCGGGGAGCTGTTTTTT	CASSQRRNTGELFF
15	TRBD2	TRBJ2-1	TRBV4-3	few	TGCGCCAGCAGCCAAAACCTCCGGGGGGGGGATGAGCAGTTCTTC	CASSQNLRGGDEQFF
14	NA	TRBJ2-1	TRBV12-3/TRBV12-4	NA	TGTGCCATCGCGGGGCTCCACGAGGCCAATGAGCAGTTCTTC	CAIAGLHEANEQFF
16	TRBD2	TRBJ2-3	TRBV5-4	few	TGTGCCAGCAGCTTGCGAGCTAGCGGAAACACAGATACGCAGTATTTT	CASSLRASGNTDTQYF
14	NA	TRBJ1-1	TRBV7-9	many	TGTGCCAGCAGCTTCTCTTGGGCTTATCCGGAAGCTTTCTTT	CASSFSWAYPEAFF
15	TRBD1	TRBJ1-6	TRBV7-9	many	TGTGCCAGCAGACCCGGGGCGGGACAGAATTCACCCCTCCACTTT	CASRPGAGQNSPLHF
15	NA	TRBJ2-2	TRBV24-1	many	TGTGCCACCAGTGATCCGGGAGCGAACACCGGGGAGCTGTTTTTT	CATSDPGANTGELFF
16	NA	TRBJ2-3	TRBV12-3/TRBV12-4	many	TGTGCCAGTCTACCTGCAGGGCGTCAGGATGCAGATACGCAGTATTTT	CASLPAGRQDADTQYF
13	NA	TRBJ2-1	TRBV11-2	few	TGTGCCAGCAGCTTACTCAGGGGAAATGAGCAGTTCTTC	CASSLLRGNEQFF